This TCR beta chain was found in a study of post-analysis software for immune sequencing data. The CDR3 extends over 15 amino acids. Worth noting for this clonotype: What it binds is unknown. Germline is not matched at one junction end, which may reflect a read error.

Unique molecular identifiers were carried by the TCR beta cDNA libraries. It was from roughly 1.1 to 9.2 million T cells that 500,000 to 600,000 cDNA molecules came. TCRdb independently ran MiXCR on the PCR reads; one entry per CDR3 protein. In the table there are more than 500,000 distinct CDR3 sequences, less than 40% of which are singletons. Broader study findings: Significantly decreased normalized Chao1 diversity was recorded for multiple sclerosis patients relative to controls. In patients, TRBV5-6, TRBV5-1 and TRBV20-1 belonged to five TRBV segments found more frequently than in controls.

This chain uses TRBV12-3 or TRBV12-4 with TRBJ2-3; D may be TRBD1 or TRBD2 (5 bases each). This TCR was recovered from a girl aged 2 to 17 with multiple sclerosis. Material: blood. CDR3 region: CASRIRGPSTGTQYF. The CDR3 DNA reads TGTGCCAGCAGGATACGAGGGCCCAGCACAGGTACGCAGTATTTT.